What follows are 19 T cell receptor beta chains derived from one specimen sequenced in a study of shared clonotypes between healthy human individuals. Clones were sequenced by immunoSEQ multiplex PCR, and TCRdb holds only the in-frame ones, with some missing. The table includes more than 2 million clones, approximately 95% detected once. In the naive CD8 group, cells lacked CD45RO and were positively selected for CCR7, so terminally differentiated effector memory CD45RA+ cells were left out. Sequencing input: naive CD8+ T cells sorted from blood. These receptors were taken from a young man in good health.

The chain uses TRBV10-2 and TRBJ2-3; possibly TRBD1 for D (5 bases). The V gene lost 7 bases and the J gene lost 1 base, with 9 bases spanning the gap. The CDR3 is made up of 13 amino acids. Germline V gene lookup returns CDR1 WSHSY and CDR2 SAAADI. In nucleotides, the CDR3 is TGCGCCAGCACGGACATACGCACAGATACGCAGTATTTT. The encoded protein is CASTDIRTDTQYF.

The table lists this clone with a count of one. The chain joins TRBV5-1 to TRBJ1-5; perhaps TRBD1 as D (6 bases). The length of the CDR3 is 15 residues. V was trimmed by 0 bases and J by 1 base, leaving 8 bases between them. Germline CDR1 and CDR2: SGHRS and YFSETQ. The CDR3 nucleotides are TGCGCCAGCAGCTTGGAGGGACAAAGCAATCAGCCCCAGCATTTT. Translated: CASSLEGQSNQPQHF.

The CDR3, as DNA: TGTGCCAGCAGCCACTCGGGACAGAAAGAGACCCAGTACTTC. The encoded protein is CASSHSGQKETQYF. V and J are TRBV6-6 and TRBJ2-5; 7 bases line up with TRBD1. The CDR3 extends over 14 amino acids. Trimming removed 6 bases from V and 3 bases from J; junction bases left unmatched: 7. The germline V gene has CDR1 MNHNY and CDR2 SVGAGI (reference sequence).

V gene TRBV5-4 combines with J gene TRBJ2-7, with TRBD1 matching 10 bases. Germline V lookup: CDR1 SGHNT, CDR2 YYREEE (reference sequence). The CDR3 loop spans 17 amino acids. The trim removed 4 bases at V and 3 bases at J, leaving 13 bases unmatched. In DNA form, the CDR3 reads TGTGCCAGCAGCATCGGAGGACAGGGGGAAATTGGCTACGAGCAGTACTTC. Protein product: CASSIGGQGEIGYEQYF.

The genes are TRBV30 and TRBJ2-1; TRBD1 agrees at 8 bases. Germline CDR1 and CDR2: GTSNPN and SVGIG (reference sequence). This CDR3 region has 14 residues. Trimming cost V 4 bases and J 6 bases; bases outside gene matches: 8. In nucleotides, the CDR3 is TGTGCCTGGACGGTCAGGGGGCTTCTCAATGAGCAGTTCTTC. Its translation is CAWTVRGLLNEQFF.

This chain uses TRBV14 with TRBJ2-2; D is perhaps TRBD1 (5 bases). CDR1 is SGHDN, CDR2 FVKESK, per germline. The CDR3 loop spans 15 amino acids. Trimming shortened V by 3 bases and J by 1 base, and 9 bases separated the two germline ends. The DNA of the CDR3 is TGTGCCAGCAGCCACGAAGGACAGAACACCGGGGAGCTGTTTTTT. This codes for CASSHEGQNTGELFF. Using reference TRBV14 and TRBJ2-2 for the parts outside the CDR3, the full variable domain is EAGVTQFPSHSVIEKGQTVTLRCDPISGHDNLYWYRRVMGKEIKFLLHFVKESKQDESGMPNNRFLAERTGGTYSTLKVQPAELEDSGVYFCASSHEGQNTGELFFGEGSRLTVL.

V is TRBV27 and J is TRBJ2-5; 11 bases agree with TRBD2. The CDR3 runs 16 residues. J gave up 0 bases and V 5 bases, and 5 bases lay outside the gene matches. Germline V gives CDR1 MNHEY, CDR2 SMNVEV (reference sequence). The CDR3 region has the DNA TGTGCCAGCAGTCCCGGGACTAGCGGATACCAAGAGACCCAGTACTTC. Translated: CASSPGTSGYQETQYF.

The V and J genes are TRBV5-1 and TRBJ1-6; 7 bases align to TRBD1. From germline, CDR1 is SGHRS and CDR2 YFSETQ. This CDR3 region has 17 residues. V gave up 4 bases and J gave up 4 bases; unmatched junction bases: 11. The CDR3: CASSRGQSTPYNSPLHF. CDR3 nucleotide sequence: TGCGCCAGCAGCCGGGGACAGTCGACCCCTTATAATTCACCCCTCCACTTT.

The chain uses TRBV4-1 and TRBJ2-1; D perhaps matches TRBD2 (5 bases). The CDR3 is 17 amino acids. Trimming took 0 bases from V and 5 from J, leaving 17 bases between them. CDR1 and CDR2 from the germline V gene are MGHRA and YSYEKL. This chain's CDR3 is CASSQEPRKGSDNEQFF. CDR3 coding DNA: TGCGCCAGCAGCCAAGAACCTCGCAAGGGTAGCGACAATGAGCAGTTCTTC.

This clone was seen a single time. This chain connects TRBV27 to TRBJ1-2; tentatively, D is TRBD1 (6 bases). This CDR3 is 18 amino acids long. Germline V gives CDR1 MNHEY, CDR2 SMNVEV (reference sequence). The germline V and J ends were trimmed by 5 bases and 2 bases, with 24 bases remaining between them. CDR3 region: CASSPMGPTGGANYGYTF. CDR3 bases: TGTGCCAGCAGTCCCATGGGGCCCACCGGGGGCGCAAACTATGGCTACACCTTC.

The chain links TRBV4-1 to TRBJ1-1; possible D gene TRBD1, 6 bases. V lost 1 base to trimming and J lost 4 bases, with 16 bases between them. Germline loops: CDR1 MGHRA, CDR2 YSYEKL. There are 16 residues in the CDR3. CDR3: CASSQGGGGSFTEAFF. The CDR3 bases are TGCGCCAGCAGCCAAGGCGGAGGGGGAAGCTTCACTGAAGCTTTCTTT.

The CDR3 DNA sequence: TGCGCCAGCAGCCAAGATGAGGCTAGCGGGGCTATTGGACCTGTCTACGAGCAGTACTTC. This codes for CASSQDEASGAIGPVYEQYF. The rearrangement uses TRBV4-1 and TRBJ2-7; TRBD2 agrees at 9 bases. CDR3 length: 20 amino acids. Trimming removed 0 bases from V and 3 bases from J; junction bases left unmatched: 18. Germline V gives CDR1 MGHRA, CDR2 YSYEKL.

The chain uses TRBV28 and TRBJ2-7, with D unresolved. Germline CDR1 MDHEN, CDR2 SYDVKM. Trimming pared 2 bases from V and 6 bases from J, leaving 8 bases between. This CDR3 spans 12 amino acids. The CDR3: CASSLVGGEQYF. Written as DNA, the CDR3 is TGTGCCAGCAGTTTAGTGGGTGGCGAGCAGTACTTC.

Remarks on this clone: The same CDR3 can be traced to other DNA sequences in this sample. This chain uses TRBV27 with TRBJ2-1, with D perhaps TRBD2 (5 bases). Looked up from germline, CDR1 is MNHEY and CDR2 is SMNVEV (reference sequence). This CDR3 is built from 14 residues. Trimming took 2 bases from V and 2 from J, leaving 7 bases between them. As DNA, the CDR3 is TGTGCCAGCAGTTTAGCGGGCCCCTACAATGAGCAGTTCTTC. Residues: CASSLAGPYNEQFF.

About this clone: Other DNA sequences of this sample code for an identical CDR3. The CDR3 DNA reads as TGTGCCAGTAGTATGGGATCCTACGAGCAGTACTTC. Protein: CASSMGSYEQYF. The genes are TRBV19 and TRBJ2-7; the D is unclear. The CDR3 loop spans 12 amino acids. V was shortened by 3 bases and J by 1 base, with 4 bases between the two germline ends. Germline-derived CDR1 and CDR2 are LNHDA and SQIVND (reference sequence).

V usage is TRBV10-3 and J usage is TRBJ2-3; 8 bases align to TRBD1. The trim removed 0 bases at V and 2 bases at J, leaving 7 bases unmatched. The CDR3 is made up of 17 amino acids. CDR1 is ENHRY, CDR2 SYGVKD, per germline. This chain's CDR3 is CAISESLGTGDTDTQYF. The CDR3 nucleotides read TGTGCCATCAGTGAGTCATTAGGGACAGGAGACACAGATACGCAGTATTTT.

The chain couples TRBV28 to TRBJ2-7, with unresolved D. The length of the CDR3 is 14 residues. Germline V lookup: CDR1 MDHEN, CDR2 SYDVKM. V lost 6 bases and J 4 bases, leaving 16 bases between the germline ends. The DNA for the CDR3 is TGTGCCAGCAGCCCACAAGCTATGAGGTACGAGCAGTACTTC. This codes for CASSPQAMRYEQYF.

The gene calls are TRBV2 and TRBJ1-2; weak D call: TRBD1 (6 bases). Trimming shortened V by 10 bases and J by 5 bases, and 20 bases separated the two germline ends. Germline V gene data show CDR1 as SNHLY and CDR2 as FYNNEI. The CDR3 length is 14 residues. The CDR3 loop is CATRTDRNLYGYTF. CDR3 sequence (DNA): TGTGCCACCCGGACAGACAGGAACTTATATGGCTACACCTTC.

The chain employs TRBV4-2 and TRBJ2-7, with TRBD1 matching 7 bases. Looked up from germline, CDR1 is LGHNA and CDR2 is YNFKEQ. The CDR3 length is 15 residues. The ends lost 4 bases at V and 0 bases at J; junction bases unmatched: 6. CDR3 DNA: TGTGCCAGCAGCCCCCGGACAGGAAGCTCCTACGAGCAGTACTTC. Its translation: CASSPRTGSSYEQYF.